Below, one TCR beta chain is given with its context. This specimen comes from a study of CD8+CD57+ T cells in acquired aplastic anemia. About the study: DNA from sorted CD4+ and CD8+ cells averaged around 3 ug.

Those patients picked for sequencing had displayed CD8+CD57+ cell expansion on flow cytometry. Genomic DNA served as template for TCR beta VDJ and CDR3 profiling. TCRdb analysed the reads with MiXCR anew, one entry per CDR3 protein. The sample lists roughly 220,000 distinct CDR3 sequences; approximately 60% were seen once. The CDR3 consists of 16 residues. Deletions cut 4 bases from V and 0 bases from J, with 10 bases between. Germline CDR1 is LNHDA and CDR2 is SQIVND (reference sequence). Sequencing input: sorted CD4+, CD8+, or CD8+CD57+ T cells (not recorded which) from PBMCs. V is TRBV19 and J is TRBJ1-6; D might be TRBD1 (5 bases). This sequence originates from a human donor with aplastic anemia. In DNA, the CDR3 is TGTGCCAGTAGTACGGCGGGGGACTCCTATAATTCACCCCTCCACTTT. As protein: CASSTAGDSYNSPLHF. Based on the CDR3 plus reference TRBV19 and TRBJ1-6, the full variable domain is DGGITQSPKYLFRKEGQNVTLSCEQNLNHDAMYWYRQDPGQGLRLIYYSQIVNDFQKGDIAEGYSVSREKKESFPLTVTSAQKNPTAFYLCASSTAGDSYNSPLHFGNGTRLTVT.